This T cell receptor (beta chain) is drawn from a study of blood T cell repertoires in COVID-19. In the study overall: Samples representing acute and convalescent COVID-19 were sourced from the United States, Italy and Spain. In each case, the material was cDNA or gDNA derived from T cells, B-cell-depleted T cells, or PBMCs.

Trimming stripped 5 bases from V and 0 bases from J, with 19 bases between. Germline CDR1 is LNHDA and CDR2 is SQIVND (reference sequence). This CDR3 region has 17 residues. Assay: immunoSEQ multiplex PCR; the TCRdb copy retains only in-frame clones and omits some. The data hold about 500,000 clones, with roughly 87% observed a single time. Ages ranged from roughly 18 to 100 years, with residence in about 24 US areas. Cohorts were based on clinical histories the participants reported. The receptor was isolated from a woman aged 18 to 35 who had recovered from COVID-19. Sequenced input: PBMCs or T cells enriched from blood (not recorded which). V gene TRBV19 combines with J gene TRBJ2-5; the D gene is possibly TRBD1 (6 bases). The CDR3 spells CASSSPSGDPYQETQYF. DNA for the CDR3: TGTGCCAGTAGTTCCCCGTCAGGGGATCCCTACCAAGAGACCCAGTACTTC. The full variable domain, in which reference TRBV19 and TRBJ2-5 provide the parts outside the CDR3, is DGGITQSPKYLFRKEGQNVTLSCEQNLNHDAMYWYRQDPGQGLRLIYYSQIVNDFQKGDIAEGYSVSREKKESFPLTVTSAQKNPTAFYLCASSSPSGDPYQETQYFGPGTRLLVL.